One sample yielded the 21 T cell receptor beta chains listed below, sequenced in a study of blood T cell repertoires in COVID-19. Clones were read by immunoSEQ multiplex PCR, and TCRdb kept only the in-frame ones, dropping some. The sample lists around 310,000 clones; around nine tenths were seen once. The sample taken for sequencing was PBMCs or T cells enriched from blood (not recorded which). The receptors were sampled from a woman between 25 and 40 years old who had recovered from COVID-19.

Points on this clone: The identical CDR3 is also encoded by other nucleotide sequences in the sample. The chain employs TRBV7-2 and TRBJ1-2, with TRBD1 matching 7 bases. The CDR3 is 13 residues long. J was trimmed by 8 bases and V by 1 base; bases with no gene match: 4. Germline CDR1 SGHTA, CDR2 FQGNSA. The CDR3 reads CASSLEGARGYTF. The DNA of the CDR3 is TGTGCCAGCAGCTTAGAGGGGGCGCGGGGCTACACCTTC.

In DNA form, the CDR3 reads TGCGCCAGCAGCGGGAAAGGGACAGATGAAAACATTACTAGCACAGATACGCAGTATTTT. Translating it yields CASSGKGTDENITSTDTQYF. The J gene is TRBJ2-3, the V gene TRBV5-1; 7 bases match TRBD1. Germline-derived CDR1 and CDR2 are SGHRS and YFSETQ. V trimming: 4 bases; J trimming: 0 bases; junction bases outside the gene matches: 20. The CDR3 totals 20 residues.

The V gene is TRBV3-1 (or the pseudogene TRBV3-2), the J gene TRBJ2-5; D is unclear. The V end was cut by 0 bases, the J end by 4 bases, with 6 bases between. Germline values: CDR1 LGHDT, CDR2 YNNKEL (reference sequence). The CDR3 runs to 13 residues. CDR3 residues: CASSQESRETQYF. The CDR3 DNA reads as TGTGCCAGCAGCCAAGAGTCCCGAGAGACCCAGTACTTC.

The chain combines TRBV6-4 with TRBJ2-1; 7 bases match TRBD1. The germline V gene encodes CDR1 MRHNA and CDR2 SNTAGT. The CDR3 runs 13 residues. V shed 8 bases, J shed 8 bases, and the junction held 9 bases outside the gene matches. The CDR3 protein is CASRRTGRHEQFF. CDR3 bases: TGTGCCAGCCGTAGGACAGGCCGGCATGAGCAGTTCTTC.

This clone came up once. The chain carries TRBV6-1 and TRBJ2-5; D is perhaps TRBD1 (6 bases). This CDR3 spans 15 amino acids. CDR1 and CDR2 (germline): MNHNS, SASEGT. Trimming left V 2 bases short and J 5 bases short, with 15 bases between. The CDR3 loop is CASSESTGNWETQYF. The CDR3 DNA reads TGTGCCAGCAGTGAATCCACAGGGAACTGGGAGACCCAGTACTTC.

This CDR3 is CAWTKPQAKGNQPQHF. The CDR3 DNA sequence: TGTGCCTGGACTAAACCACAGGCGAAAGGTAATCAGCCCCAGCATTTT. The chain employs TRBV30 and TRBJ1-5, with D possibly TRBD1 on 5 matching bases. This CDR3 spans 16 amino acids. Trimming took off 4 bases at V and 4 bases at J, with 20 bases between the two ends. CDR1 and CDR2 (germline): GTSNPN, SVGIG (reference sequence). The entire variable domain, with the rest obtained from reference TRBV30 and TRBJ1-5, is as follows: SQTIHQWPATLVQPVGSPLSLECTVEGTSNPNLYWYRQAAGRGLQLLFYSVGIGQISSEVPQNLSASRPQDRQFILSSKKLLLSDSGFYLCAWTKPQAKGNQPQHFGDGTRLSIL.

This chain connects TRBV15 to TRBJ1-2; perhaps TRBD1 as D (5 bases). Germline CDR1 is LNHNV and CDR2 is YYDKDF (reference sequence). Between the trimmed V and J ends, which lost 3 bases and 8 bases, there was a span of 13 bases. This CDR3 is 13 amino acids long. The CDR3 nucleotides read TGTGCCACCAGCAGTTCAGGGATGCGGGGCTACACCTTC. Protein sequence: CATSSSGMRGYTF. The variable domain in full, with the rest retrieved from reference TRBV15 and TRBJ1-2, is DAMVIQNPRYQVTQFGKPVTLSCSQTLNHNVMYWYQQKSSQAPKLLFHYYDKDFNNEADTPDNFQSRRPNTSFCFLDIRSPGLGDTAMYLCATSSSGMRGYTFGSGTRLTVV.

J is TRBJ2-1 and V is TRBV11-2, with a weak D call TRBD1 (5 bases). Looked up from germline, CDR1 is SGHAT and CDR2 is FQNNGV. V was clipped by 0 bases and J by 7 bases, with 7 bases between them. CDR3 length: 13 amino acids. In DNA form, the CDR3 reads TGTGCCAGCAGCTTAGATCCAGGGAATGAGCAGTTCTTC. It specifies CASSLDPGNEQFF.

This clone has only a few counts. The CDR3 loop reads CASSFNRNTEAFF. CDR3 in DNA: TGTGCCAGCAGCTTTAATAGGAACACTGAAGCTTTCTTT. This rearrangement joins TRBV6-2 or TRBV6-3 to TRBJ1-1; no firm D call. CDR1 is MNHEY, CDR2 SVGEGT, per germline. The length of the CDR3 is 13 residues. V lost 6 bases to trimming and J lost 1 base, with 9 bases between them.

This clone was observed at least ten times. This chain joins TRBV30 and TRBJ2-2, with 7 bases lining up with TRBD1. V gave up 5 bases and J gave up 3 bases; unmatched junction bases: 9. The CDR3 sequence is 15 residues long. CDR1 is GTSNPN and CDR2 is SVGIG in the germline V gene (reference sequence). CDR3 residues: CAWSPGQQDTGELFF. In DNA, the CDR3 is TGTGCCTGGTCCCCGGGACAGCAGGACACCGGGGAGCTGTTTTTT.

The J gene is TRBJ1-3, the V gene TRBV19, with D perhaps TRBD1 (5 bases). This CDR3 comprises 18 residues. V shed 3 bases and J shed 1 base, with 19 bases lying between them. Germline V gene lookup returns CDR1 LNHDA and CDR2 SQIVND (reference sequence). CDR3 sequence: CASSIALGRVGSGNTIYF. The CDR3 DNA follows: TGTGCCAGTAGTATCGCCTTAGGCAGGGTAGGATCTGGAAACACCATATATTTT.

The rearrangement joins TRBV2 to TRBJ2-7; D call uncertain. The V end was cut by 3 bases, the J end by 2 bases, with 14 bases between. There are 15 residues in the CDR3. Per germline, CDR1 SNHLY and CDR2 FYNNEI. CDR3 in amino acids: CASSEESPRTYEQYF. CDR3 in DNA: TGTGCCAGCAGTGAGGAGTCCCCGCGAACCTACGAGCAGTACTTC.

J is TRBJ2-7 and V is TRBV13; the match to TRBD2 covers 8 bases. With V trimmed by 3 bases and J by 6 bases, 10 bases remained unmatched. This CDR3 has 15 residues. In germline, CDR1 is PRHDT, CDR2 FYEKMQ (reference sequence). CDR3 bases: TGTGCCAGCAGCTTCTCAGCGGGAGTCGCCGCCGAGCAGTACTTC. Its protein product is CASSFSAGVAAEQYF. Variable domain in full (rest from reference TRBV13 and TRBJ2-7): AAGVIQSPRHLIKEKRETATLKCYPIPRHDTVYWYQQGPGQDPQFLISFYEKMQSDKGSIPDRFSAQQFSDYHSELNMSSLELGDSALYFCASSFSAGVAAEQYFGPGTRLTVT.

The chain joins TRBV18 to TRBJ1-5, with D perhaps matching TRBD1 (6 bases). The CDR3 contains 14 residues. V lost 2 bases to trimming and J lost 5 bases, with 10 bases between them. Germline V gene sequence: CDR1 KGHSH, CDR2 LQKENI. The CDR3 DNA follows: TGTGCCAGCTCACCAGGCAGGGGTCATCAGCCCCAGCATTTT. Amino acid sequence: CASSPGRGHQPQHF.

The DNA of the CDR3 is TGTGCCAGCAGCAAGTTAGGACAGGGTAGATGCGATCAGCCCCAGCATTTT. Protein product: CASSKLGQGRCDQPQHF. This sequence joins TRBV21-1 and TRBJ1-5; the D call in the table, TRBD1, was not verified against the DNA. TRBV21-1 is noted as a pseudogene. This CDR3 has 17 residues.

The rearrangement uses TRBV29-1 and TRBJ2-7; D is possibly TRBD1 (6 bases). V was clipped by 4 bases and J by 4 bases, with 14 bases between them. The germline V gene encodes CDR1 SQVTM and CDR2 ANQGSEA. CDR3 length: 13 residues. CDR3 residues: CSVVGQTSYEQYF. The CDR3 coding sequence is TGCAGCGTTGTCGGACAGACTTCTTACGAGCAGTACTTC.

The V and J genes are TRBV7-2 and TRBJ1-4, with 10 bases matching TRBD1. Germline CDR1 reads SGHTA; CDR2 reads FQGNSA. This CDR3 spans 15 amino acids. The junction had 11 bases not matched to a gene; V was cut back by 4 bases and J by 12 bases. The CDR3 sequence is CASSSSPGTGVELFF. CDR3 coding DNA: TGTGCCAGCAGCTCCAGTCCCGGGACAGGGGTCGAACTGTTTTTT.

The chain has TRBV27 and TRBJ2-1, with 8 bases lining up with TRBD1. With 6 bases clipped from V and 2 bases from J, the junction kept 6 bases outside the gene matches. Germline loops: CDR1 MNHEY, CDR2 SMNVEV (reference sequence). This CDR3 is 15 amino acids long. As DNA, the CDR3 is TGTGCCAGCAGGCCAGACAGGGGCGCCTACAATGAGCAGTTCTTC. It yields the protein CASRPDRGAYNEQFF.

The chain couples TRBV3-1 (or the pseudogene TRBV3-2) to TRBJ2-7; D possibly corresponds to TRBD1 (6 bases). V lost 1 base, J lost 5 bases, and 18 bases lay in between. Per germline, CDR1 LGHDT and CDR2 YNNKEL (reference sequence). The CDR3 loop spans 16 amino acids. CDR3 amino acids: CASSQVFGGSPDEQYF. The CDR3 DNA sequence: TGTGCCAGCAGCCAAGTTTTTGGGGGCAGTCCCGACGAGCAGTACTTC.

The V call is TRBV18, the J call TRBJ1-2; D perhaps matches TRBD1 (5 bases). Germline V gene lookup returns CDR1 KGHSH and CDR2 LQKENI. V was trimmed by 0 bases and J by 8 bases, leaving 10 bases between them. CDR3 length: 13 residues. The DNA for the CDR3 is TGTGCCAGCTCACCACCGTTAGGGGCCGGCTACACCTTC. As protein: CASSPPLGAGYTF.

The chain employs TRBV6-2 or TRBV6-3 and TRBJ2-1, with 8 bases identical to TRBD1. The CDR3 consists of 18 residues. The ends lost 2 bases at V and 5 bases at J; junction bases unmatched: 14. CDR1 is MNHEY, CDR2 SVGEGT, per germline. The CDR3, as DNA: TGTGCCAGCAGTTACCACGGCGAATCGGACAGGGTTGACAATGAGCAGTTCTTC. It yields the protein CASSYHGESDRVDNEQFF.